These 5 T cell receptor beta chains came from one sample sequenced in a study of CD8+ T cells in alopecia areata. RNA extraction and reverse transcription yielded cDNA as sequencing template. Method: immunoSEQ multiplex PCR; TCRdb's copy keeps in-frame clones and lacks some. The data show fewer than 200,000 clones, with 60% to 75% seen just once and approximately 15% held by the top ten. Regarding treatment: oral pan-JAK inhibitor, 5-10 mg twice daily. The sequencing here drew on CD4+ T cells sorted from blood, taken at week 24, from a patient treated with tofacitinib. These receptors originate from a human donor with alopecia areata.

This chain joins TRBV7-2 and TRBJ2-1; D might be TRBD1 or TRBD2, each matching 5 bases. The V gene's germline CDR1 is SGHTA and CDR2 FQGNSA. The CDR3 spans 14 residues. Deletions cut 6 bases from V and 5 bases from J, with 14 bases between. The CDR3 sequence: CASSPGPGNNEQFF. In DNA form, the CDR3 reads TGTGCCAGCAGTCCGGGACCCGGTAACAATGAGCAGTTCTTC.

J is TRBJ2-7 and V is TRBV7-6, with 8 bases aligning to TRBD2. The J segment lost 4 bases and the V segment lost 1 base, leaving 6 bases of the junction unmatched. Germline CDR1 and CDR2: SGHVS and FNYEAQ. The length of the CDR3 is 15 residues. CDR3 sequence reads: CASSLERGGPYEQYF. In DNA, the CDR3 is TGTGCCAGCAGCTTAGAACGGGGGGGCCCGTACGAGCAGTACTTC.

This clone was picked up a small number of times. The chain is built from TRBV7-9 and TRBJ2-3; D gene uncertain. Trimming pared 8 bases from V and 2 bases from J, leaving 11 bases between. Germline lookup yields CDR1 SEHNR and CDR2 FQNEAQ (reference sequence). The CDR3 extends over 13 amino acids. This CDR3 reads CASQEFTTDTQYF. The CDR3 nucleotides are TGTGCCAGCCAAGAGTTTACCACAGATACGCAGTATTTT. The full variable domain, completed using reference TRBV7-9 and TRBJ2-3, is DTGVSQNPRHKITKRGQNVTFRCDPISEHNRLYWYRQTLGQGPEFLTYFQNEAQLEKSRLLSDRFSAERPKGSFSTLEIQRTEQGDSAMYLCASQEFTTDTQYFGPGTRLTVL.

V is TRBV29-1 and J is TRBJ2-4; 8 bases line up with TRBD1. This CDR3 spans 12 amino acids. Germline V gives CDR1 SQVTM, CDR2 ANQGSEA. The junction had 6 bases not matched to a gene; V was cut back by 6 bases and J by 8 bases. CDR3 in amino acids: CSVPDRGDIQYF. The CDR3 DNA follows: TGCAGCGTCCCCGACAGGGGAGACATTCAGTACTTC.

This clone was observed a few times. J is TRBJ2-3 and V is TRBV30, with TRBD2 matching over 8 bases. This CDR3 contains 14 residues. Germline V gene sequence: CDR1 GTSNPN, CDR2 SVGIG (reference sequence). V dropped 3 bases and J dropped 5; count of bases not matched to a gene: 7. CDR3 in amino acids: CAWRRGLAGDTQYF. The CDR3 region has the DNA TGTGCCTGGAGACGCGGTCTAGCGGGAGATACGCAGTATTTT.